This T cell receptor (beta chain) was identified in a study of T cell repertoires in cytomegalovirus infection. Turning to the study itself: A matching HLA type, together with CMV infection, was signaled by public TCR beta signatures.

General observations from the study: Dominant in the ex vivo response were TCR beta clonotypes restricted by HLA-C and specific for CMV. Cumulated frequencies of public TCR beta families served to identify carriers of CMV plus the relevant HLA.

TCRdb reprocessed the reads with MiXCR, giving one entry per CDR3 protein. The sample lists 200,000 to 250,000 distinct CDR3 sequences, 22% occurring once. The CDR3 extends over 16 amino acids. With 2 bases clipped from V and 5 bases from J, the junction kept 7 bases outside the gene matches. Germline CDR1 is SNHLY and CDR2 is FYNNEI. Details on this clonotype: Antigen: not known.

The V gene is TRBV2, the J gene TRBJ2-5, with 11 bases aligning to TRBD2. This receptor was taken from a human donor in good health (CMV status not recorded). Some clones in this sample may be carry-over from other donors' samples. Sequencing was carried out using CD8+ T cells from PBMCs. DNA for the CDR3: TGTGCCAGCAGTGAACCCCTAGCGGGGGGCCGGGAGACCCAGTACTTC. Its protein is CASSEPLAGGRETQYF.